The 6 T cell receptor beta chains below all came from one sample that was sequenced in a study of cytomegalovirus exposure and HLA in healthy donors (dated 2017 in TCRdb). The library was built by means of the immunoSEQ multiplex PCR assay. The multiplex PCR relied on a mix of 60 forward primers for TCR Vbeta segments and 13 reverse primers for TCR Jbeta segments. TCRdb obtained this table from immuneACCESS and retained in-frame rearrangements with V and J assigned. These tables miss some clones; where compared with another copy, unresolved V genes account for less than half of the shortfall, and the remainder is unexplained. The sample data list 60,000 to 75,000 clones, and less than 90% of these were observed just once. Around 10% of the sample lies in the top ten. Sample: PBMCs. The receptors were sampled from a female donor in good health and CMV-seronegative.

The chain employs TRBV28 and TRBJ2-7; D might be TRBD2 (5 bases). The V and J ends lost 5 bases and 3 bases respectively, with 11 bases between them. In germline, CDR1 is MDHEN, CDR2 SYDVKM. The CDR3 sequence is 13 residues long. As DNA, the CDR3 is TGTGCCAGCAGTGATCTAGCTCTCTACGAGCAGTACTTC. Its protein product is CASSDLALYEQYF.

This rearrangement joins TRBV6-5 to TRBJ2-3; possibly TRBD1 for D (6 bases). The V end was cut by 3 bases, the J end by 3 bases, with 13 bases between. Germline V gives CDR1 MNHEY, CDR2 SVGAGI. The length of the CDR3 is 15 residues. CDR3 sequence (DNA): TGTGCCAGCAGTTATATTGCAGGGGCGACAGATACGCAGTATTTT. Translated, it gives CASSYIAGATDTQYF.

The chain employs TRBV7-2 and TRBJ2-3, with D maybe TRBD1 (6 bases). The CDR3 extends over 16 amino acids. The ends were cut back, 5 bases at V and 6 bases at J, with 21 bases in the middle. Germline lookup yields CDR1 SGHTA and CDR2 FQGNSA. The CDR3 is CASSNHIGTPKDTQYF. The CDR3 bases are TGTGCCAGCAGCAACCACATCGGGACACCCAAGGATACGCAGTATTTT.

V and J are TRBV18 and TRBJ1-3, with a possible D match to TRBD1 (5 bases). Germline CDR1 is KGHSH and CDR2 is LQKENI. With 5 bases removed from V and 9 bases from J, the gap between germline ends came to 14 bases. This CDR3 region has 13 residues. The CDR3: CASSEGDKPTIYF. The DNA for the CDR3 is TGTGCCAGCTCAGAAGGGGATAAGCCCACCATATATTTT.

The chain combines TRBV7-9 with TRBJ2-1; D is perhaps TRBD2 (6 bases). The CDR3 consists of 15 residues. Trimming pared 2 bases from V and 7 bases from J, leaving 15 bases between. Germline CDR1 is SEHNR and CDR2 is FQNEAQ (reference sequence). CDR3 DNA sequence: TGTGCCAGCAGCTTAAACCTCCGGGAGTTTAATGAGCAGTTCTTC. Amino acid sequence: CASSLNLREFNEQFF.

A few counts support this clone. CDR3 bases: TGTGCCAGCACAAGGACTAGCGGGACTGGGGCCTACAATGAGCAGTTCTTC. This gives the protein CASTRTSGTGAYNEQFF. The rearrangement joins TRBV2 to TRBJ2-1; the match to TRBD2 covers 12 bases. Germline values: CDR1 SNHLY, CDR2 FYNNEI. V gave up 7 bases and J gave up 2 bases; unmatched junction bases: 9. The CDR3 totals 17 residues. The entire variable domain, with the rest obtained from reference TRBV2 and TRBJ2-1, is as follows: EPEVTQTPSHQVTQMGQEVILRCVPISNHLYFYWYRQILGQKVEFLVSFYNNEISEKSEIFDDQFSVERPDGSNFTLKIRSTKLEDSAMYFCASTRTSGTGAYNEQFFGPGTRLTVL.